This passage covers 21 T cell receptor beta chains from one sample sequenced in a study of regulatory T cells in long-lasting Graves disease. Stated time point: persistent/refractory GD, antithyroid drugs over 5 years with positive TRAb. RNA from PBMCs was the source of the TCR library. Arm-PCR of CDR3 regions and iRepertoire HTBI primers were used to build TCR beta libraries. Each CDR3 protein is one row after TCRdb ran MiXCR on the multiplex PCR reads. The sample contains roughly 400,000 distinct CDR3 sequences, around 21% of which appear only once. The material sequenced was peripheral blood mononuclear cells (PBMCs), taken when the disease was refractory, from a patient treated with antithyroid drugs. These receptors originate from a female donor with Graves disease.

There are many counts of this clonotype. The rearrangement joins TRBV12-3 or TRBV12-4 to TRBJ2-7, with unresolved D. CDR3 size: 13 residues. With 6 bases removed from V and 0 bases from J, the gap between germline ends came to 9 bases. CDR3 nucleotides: TGTGCCAGCAGGCCCCGAAGCTCCTACGAGCAGTACTTC. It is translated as CASRPRSSYEQYF.

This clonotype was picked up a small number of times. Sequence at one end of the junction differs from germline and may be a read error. CDR3 sequence reads: CASSQEFETGTYEQYF. In DNA form, the CDR3 reads TGCGCCAGCAGCCAAGAATTTGAGACAGGGACGTACGAGCAGTACTTC. J is TRBJ2-7 and V is TRBV7-2, with 7 bases aligning to TRBD1. Germline V lookup: CDR1 SGHTA, CDR2 FQGNSA. The CDR3 contains 16 residues.

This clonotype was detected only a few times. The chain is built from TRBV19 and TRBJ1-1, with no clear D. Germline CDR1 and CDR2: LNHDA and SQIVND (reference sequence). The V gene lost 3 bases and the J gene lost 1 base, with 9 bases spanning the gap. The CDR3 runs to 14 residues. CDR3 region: CASSIQATNTEAFF. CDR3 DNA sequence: TGTGCCAGTAGTATTCAGGCCACGAACACTGAAGCTTTCTTT.

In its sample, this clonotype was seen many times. The CDR3 loop reads CALAQGFNQPQHF. CDR3 nucleotide sequence: TGTGCCCTGGCTCAGGGCTTTAATCAGCCCCAGCATTTT. The V call is TRBV28, the J call TRBJ1-5; a possible D gene is TRBD1 (5 bases). The length of the CDR3 is 13 residues. Germline values: CDR1 MDHEN, CDR2 SYDVKM. Trimming removed 11 bases from V and 4 bases from J, with 15 bases in between.

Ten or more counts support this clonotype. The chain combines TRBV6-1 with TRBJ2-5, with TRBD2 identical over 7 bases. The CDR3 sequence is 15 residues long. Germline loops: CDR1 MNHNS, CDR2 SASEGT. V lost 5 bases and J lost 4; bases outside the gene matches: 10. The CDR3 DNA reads TGTGCCAGCAGTCGGACTAGGTCAGGGAGAGAGACCCAGTACTTC. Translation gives CASSRTRSGRETQYF.

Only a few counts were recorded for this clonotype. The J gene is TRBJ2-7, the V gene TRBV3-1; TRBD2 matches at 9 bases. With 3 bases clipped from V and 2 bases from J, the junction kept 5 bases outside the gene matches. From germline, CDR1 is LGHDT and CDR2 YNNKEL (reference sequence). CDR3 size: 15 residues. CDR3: CASSHGTSRAYEQYF. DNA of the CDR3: TGTGCCAGCAGCCACGGGACTAGCCGTGCCTACGAGCAGTACTTC.

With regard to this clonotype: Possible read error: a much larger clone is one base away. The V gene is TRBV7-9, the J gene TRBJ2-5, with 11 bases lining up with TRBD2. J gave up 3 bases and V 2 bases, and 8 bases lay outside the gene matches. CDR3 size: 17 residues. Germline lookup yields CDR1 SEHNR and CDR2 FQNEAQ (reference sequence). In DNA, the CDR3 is TGTGCCAGCAGCTTAATCCTCGCTAGCGGGGGGAAAGAGACCCAGTACTTC. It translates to CASSLILASGGKETQYF.

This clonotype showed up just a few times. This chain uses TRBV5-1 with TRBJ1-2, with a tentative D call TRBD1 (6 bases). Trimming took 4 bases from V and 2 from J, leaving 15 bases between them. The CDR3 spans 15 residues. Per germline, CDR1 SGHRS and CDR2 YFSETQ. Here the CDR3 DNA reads TGCGCCAGCAGCATCGCCAGGGGCGTAAACTATGGCTACACCTTC. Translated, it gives CASSIARGVNYGYTF.

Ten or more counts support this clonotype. The CDR3 DNA follows: TGTGCCAGCAGGGATGACGTTTCCTACGAGCAGTACTTC. Its translation: CASRDDVSYEQYF. The chain has TRBV28 and TRBJ2-7; unclear D gene. CDR1 and CDR2 from the germline V gene are MDHEN and SYDVKM. CDR3 length: 13 amino acids. Trimming left V 6 bases short and J 1 base short, with 10 bases between.

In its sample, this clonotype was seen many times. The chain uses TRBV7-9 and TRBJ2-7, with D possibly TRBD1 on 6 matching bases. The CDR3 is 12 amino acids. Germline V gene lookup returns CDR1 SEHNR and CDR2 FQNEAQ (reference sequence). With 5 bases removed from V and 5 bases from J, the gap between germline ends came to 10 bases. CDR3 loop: CASSVQGHEQYF. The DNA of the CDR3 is TGTGCCAGCAGCGTACAGGGCCACGAGCAGTACTTC.

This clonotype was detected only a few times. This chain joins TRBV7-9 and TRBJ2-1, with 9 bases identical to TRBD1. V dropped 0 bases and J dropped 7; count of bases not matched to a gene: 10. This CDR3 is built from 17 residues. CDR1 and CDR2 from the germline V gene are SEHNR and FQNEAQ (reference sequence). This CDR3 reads CASSLALGTGNKNEQFF. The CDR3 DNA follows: TGTGCCAGCAGCTTAGCTTTAGGGACAGGGAATAAAAATGAGCAGTTCTTC.

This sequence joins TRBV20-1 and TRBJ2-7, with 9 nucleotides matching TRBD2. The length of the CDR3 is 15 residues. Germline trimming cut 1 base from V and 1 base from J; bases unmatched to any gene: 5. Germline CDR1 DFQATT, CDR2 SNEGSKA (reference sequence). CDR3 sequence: CSARGAGGRSYEQYF. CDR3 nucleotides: TGCAGTGCTAGAGGGGCGGGAGGGCGGTCCTACGAGCAGTACTTC.

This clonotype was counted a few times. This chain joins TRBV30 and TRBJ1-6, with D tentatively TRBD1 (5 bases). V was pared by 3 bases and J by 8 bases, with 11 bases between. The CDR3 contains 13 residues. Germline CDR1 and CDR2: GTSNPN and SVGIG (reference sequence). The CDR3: CAWRVGADSPLHF. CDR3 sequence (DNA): TGTGCCTGGAGAGTTGGGGCGGATTCACCCCTCCACTTT. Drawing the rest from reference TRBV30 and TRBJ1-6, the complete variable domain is SQTIHQWPATLVQPVGSPLSLECTVEGTSNPNLYWYRQAAGRGLQLLFYSVGIGQISSEVPQNLSASRPQDRQFILSSKKLLLSDSGFYLCAWRVGADSPLHFGNGTRLTVT.

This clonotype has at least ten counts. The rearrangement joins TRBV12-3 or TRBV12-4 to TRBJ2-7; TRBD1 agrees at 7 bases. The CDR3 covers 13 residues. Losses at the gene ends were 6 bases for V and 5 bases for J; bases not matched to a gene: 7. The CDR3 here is CASSLRTGDEQYF. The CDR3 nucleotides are TGTGCCAGCAGCCTACGAACAGGGGACGAGCAGTACTTC.

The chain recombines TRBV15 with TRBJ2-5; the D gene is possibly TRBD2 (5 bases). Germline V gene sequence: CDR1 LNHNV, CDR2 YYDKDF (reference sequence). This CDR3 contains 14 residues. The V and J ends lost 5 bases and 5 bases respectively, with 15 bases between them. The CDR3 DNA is TGTGCCACCAGCGGATACCTAGCTGGCGAGACCCAGTACTTC. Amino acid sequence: CATSGYLAGETQYF.

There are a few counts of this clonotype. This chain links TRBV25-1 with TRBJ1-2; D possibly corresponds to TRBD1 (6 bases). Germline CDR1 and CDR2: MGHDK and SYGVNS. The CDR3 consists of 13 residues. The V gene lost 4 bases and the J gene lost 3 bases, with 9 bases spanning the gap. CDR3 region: CASSGTDYYGYTF. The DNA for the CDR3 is TGTGCCAGCAGTGGGACAGACTACTATGGCTACACCTTC.

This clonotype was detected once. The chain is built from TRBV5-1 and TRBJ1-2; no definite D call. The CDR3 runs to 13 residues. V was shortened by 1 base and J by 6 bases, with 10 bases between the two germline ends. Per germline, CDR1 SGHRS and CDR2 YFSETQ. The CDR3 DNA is TGCGCCAGCAGCTTGATGACTGATAATGGCTACACCTTC. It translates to CASSLMTDNGYTF.

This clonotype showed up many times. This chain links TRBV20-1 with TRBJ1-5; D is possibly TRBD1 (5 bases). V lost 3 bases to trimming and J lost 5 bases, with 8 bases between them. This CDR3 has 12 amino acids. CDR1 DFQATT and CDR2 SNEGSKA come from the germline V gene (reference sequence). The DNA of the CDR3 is TGCAGTGCTAGTCGAGGGGATCAGCCCCAGCATTTT. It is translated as CSASRGDQPQHF.

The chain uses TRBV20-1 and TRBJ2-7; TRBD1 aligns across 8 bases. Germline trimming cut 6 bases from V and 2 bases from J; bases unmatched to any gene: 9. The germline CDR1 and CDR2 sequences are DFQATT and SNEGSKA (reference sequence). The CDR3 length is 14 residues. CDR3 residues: CSALRQGPTYEQYF. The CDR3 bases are TGCAGTGCGTTAAGACAGGGGCCTACCTACGAGCAGTACTTC.

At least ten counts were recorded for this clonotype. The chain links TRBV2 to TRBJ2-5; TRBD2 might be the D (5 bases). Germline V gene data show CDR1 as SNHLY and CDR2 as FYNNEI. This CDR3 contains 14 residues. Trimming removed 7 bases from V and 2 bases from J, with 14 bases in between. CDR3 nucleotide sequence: TGTGCCAGCACTCCGGGAAGCCCGCAAGAGACCCAGTACTTC. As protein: CASTPGSPQETQYF. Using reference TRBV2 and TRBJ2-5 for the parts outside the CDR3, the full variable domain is EPEVTQTPSHQVTQMGQEVILRCVPISNHLYFYWYRQILGQKVEFLVSFYNNEISEKSEIFDDQFSVERPDGSNFTLKIRSTKLEDSAMYFCASTPGSPQETQYFGPGTRLLVL.

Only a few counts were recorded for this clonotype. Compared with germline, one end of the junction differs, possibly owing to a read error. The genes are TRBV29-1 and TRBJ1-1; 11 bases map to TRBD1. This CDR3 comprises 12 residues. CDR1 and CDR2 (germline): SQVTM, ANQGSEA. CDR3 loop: CSVVWTGGQAFF. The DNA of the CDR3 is TGCAGCGTCGTTTGGACAGGGGGCCAAGCTTTTTTT.